The 8 T cell receptor beta chains below all came from one sample that was sequenced in a study of cytomegalovirus exposure and HLA in healthy donors. 60 Vbeta and 13 Jbeta primers were used in PCR. The table came from immunoSEQ multiplex PCR; TCRdb's copy has only in-frame clones and leaves some out. The sample contains more than 95,000 clones, 83% of which appear only once. The sample taken for sequencing was PBMCs. The receptors originated from a man younger than 35 in good health and CMV-seronegative.

This clone came up a few times. This chain links TRBV7-3 with TRBJ2-3, with TRBD1 as a possible D gene (5 bases). The CDR3 is made up of 15 amino acids. In germline, CDR1 is SGHTA, CDR2 FQGTGA. V was shortened by 0 bases and J by 5 bases, with 12 bases between the two germline ends. The CDR3: CASSLTSGSGDTQYF. The CDR3, as DNA: TGTGCCAGCAGCTTAACTTCAGGGTCGGGAGATACGCAGTATTTT.

The CDR3 DNA reads as TGTGCCAGCAGCCAAGGAGGCGGGGTACCGAACACTGAAGCTTTCTTT. This encodes CASSQGGGVPNTEAFF. This chain connects TRBV4-2 to TRBJ1-1; D call uncertain. V was cut by 1 base and J by 1 base, with 13 bases left in between. This CDR3 is 16 amino acids long. CDR1 and CDR2 (germline): LGHNA, YNFKEQ.

The chain recombines TRBV9 with TRBJ2-1, with 10 bases fitting TRBD2. J gave up 9 bases and V 0 bases, and 6 bases lay outside the gene matches. Germline V lookup: CDR1 SGDLS, CDR2 YYNGEE. The CDR3 is 15 amino acids. Here the CDR3 reads CASSVESGRATEQFF. The DNA of the CDR3 is TGTGCCAGCAGCGTAGAAAGCGGGAGGGCCACTGAGCAGTTCTTC.

The chain uses TRBV29-1 and TRBJ2-7; TRBD2 matches 10 bases. This CDR3 has 13 amino acids. CDR1 SQVTM and CDR2 ANQGSEA come from the germline V gene. The V segment lost 5 bases and the J segment 3 bases; nucleotides outside the gene matches: 4. The CDR3 DNA reads as TGCAGCGTTAGCCCTAGCGGGAGCTACGAGCAGTACTTC. It yields the protein CSVSPSGSYEQYF.

This clone was seen a few times. The chain joins TRBV9 to TRBJ1-5; D not certain. Per germline, CDR1 SGDLS and CDR2 YYNGEE. V shed 3 bases and J shed 0 bases, with 10 bases lying between them. The CDR3 runs to 15 residues. DNA of the CDR3: TGTGCCAGCAGCGGAGGGCCCGATAGCAATCAGCCCCAGCATTTT. It specifies CASSGGPDSNQPQHF.

The J gene is TRBJ2-7, the V gene TRBV27, with a possible D match to TRBD1 (5 bases). V dropped 4 bases and J dropped 1 base, with 17 bases sitting between them. The germline V gene has CDR1 MNHEY and CDR2 SMNVEV (reference sequence). CDR3 size: 16 residues. CDR3 residues: CASSSWMQGLSYEQYF. CDR3 coding DNA: TGTGCCAGCAGTTCCTGGATGCAGGGATTGTCCTACGAGCAGTACTTC.

Comment on this clone: Relative to the germline gene, one junction end is altered; a read error may explain this. The rearrangement uses TRBV6-5 and TRBJ2-7; D possibly corresponds to TRBD2 (5 bases). The germline gives CDR1 MNHEY, CDR2 SVGAGI. The CDR3 contains 13 residues. CDR3 in amino acids: CAISDRGSDEQYF. DNA of the CDR3: TGTGCCATCAGTGATCGGGGTTCCGACGAGCAGTACTTC.

CDR3 in DNA: TGTGCCAGCAGTGAACCCGGACAGGGGCGTAACAATGAGCAGTTCTTC. Translation: CASSEPGQGRNNEQFF. V and J are TRBV25-1 and TRBJ2-1; 9 positions match TRBD1. The CDR3 runs 16 residues. Trimming cost V 2 bases and J 5 bases; bases outside gene matches: 7. Germline CDR1 MGHDK, CDR2 SYGVNS.